The rows below give T cell receptor beta chains drawn from one sample of a study of CD8 T cells in ankylosing spondylitis. One entry per CDR3 protein, called by TCRdb with MiXCR from the 5' RACE reads. The sample lists about 30,000 distinct CDR3 sequences, 4.5% to 5.5% seen once, with about 1.7% in the top ten. The sample comprised blood, either unsorted or a sorted T cell fraction (not recorded which). The origin of the receptors is a female donor with ankylosing spondylitis or in good health (not recorded which). The conserved cysteine and the conserved F or W are not part of the CDR3 here. Each record gives: V gene, CDR3 length, CDR3 protein.

TRBV9 | 12 | ASSGSGTNEGYT
TRBV9 | 12 | ASSVDPGSAEAF
TRBV9 | 13 | ASSVADKNTGELF
TRBV9 | 12 | ASSADRERNEQY
TRBV9 | 13 | ASSVGQGASYEQY
TRBV9 | 16 | ASSGDTAGIPSSYEQY
TRBV9 | 12 | ASNRGVGTDTQY
TRBV9 | 15 | ASSPSKGAGWTDTQY
TRBV9 | 14 | ASSNPTSGYSDTQY
TRBV9 | 13 | ASSEGLAGSYEQY
TRBV9 | 12 | ASSVGTANEKLF
TRBV9 | 14 | ASSVRGQGNTGELF
TRBV9 | 13 | ASSVQGRSGNTIY
TRBV9 | 11 | ASSGQGWNEQY
TRBV9 | 14 | ASSVAGSGLTDTQY
TRBV9 | 14 | ASSAGTSGSYNEQF
TRBV9 | 13 | ASSVGETGNSPLH
TRBV9 | 12 | ASSEYPGTGELF
TRBV9 | 13 | ASSPYRDKSEKLF
TRBV9 | 11 | ASSPSGGTEKY
TRBV9 | 12 | ASSVGGQGLGYT
TRBV9 | 13 | ASSDRPSGANVLT
TRBV9 | 12 | ASSGGQGPYEQY
TRBV9 | 11 | ASSVVGTNEQF
TRBV9 | 15 | ASSAGLAGEAPYEQY
TRBV4-2 | 14 | ASSQEEKGLDNEQF
TRBV9 | 12 | ASSPRTENYGYT
TRBV9 | 10 | ASSPTSIEQF
TRBV9 | 19 | ASSVGVTGTGATGSIYEQY
TRBV9 | 15 | ASSPGGGRGSYNEQF
TRBV9 | 14 | ASSVGGGLSGNTIY
TRBV9 | 11 | ASSVVPGYEQY
TRBV9 | 14 | ASSVGSRGEAGELF
TRBV9 | 11 | ASNEGDTGELF
TRBV9 | 15 | ASSPHQEGGAKNIQY
TRBV9 | 14 | ASSLRLADSTDTQY
TRBV9 | 15 | ASSAGTSGGYEDTQY
TRBV9 | 15 | ASSVGDTTSSGNTIY
TRBV9 | 12 | ASSGGVGENIQY
TRBV9 | 13 | ASSVGEGLDTEAF
TRBV24-1 | 15 | ATSAYSPSAGKNIQY
TRBV9 | 12 | ASSVAGSEETQY
TRBV9 | 13 | ASSKLISGANVLT
TRBV9 | 14 | ASSVGPAGGSAEQF
TRBV9 | 13 | ASSTGPFSGNTIY
TRBV9 | 12 | ASSVGTSDYEQY